This T cell receptor beta chain was recovered during a study of a mutant IDH1 vaccine in newly diagnosed glioma. Study at large: The treated group averaged 40.4 years old and was roughly 62% male, roughly 40% female.

This sample's time point: baseline, week 1 (first vaccination visit). Treatment here: pre-vaccination baseline after standard-of-care therapy. The ends were cut back, 0 bases at V and 3 bases at J, with 9 bases in the middle. The CDR3 spans 16 residues. Germline V gene lookup returns CDR1 LGHNT and CDR2 FRNRAP. This clone is a singleton in its sample. Profiling relied on immunoSEQ multiplex PCR, and the TCRdb table lists in-frame clones only, not all of them. Of about 88,000 clones listed, around 80% are singletons. The sequence came from a man between 40 and 49 years old with glioma. Some clones in this sample may be carry-over from other donors' samples. This rearrangement joins TRBV12-5 to TRBJ1-6, with a tentative D call TRBD1 (5 bases). Sample: PBMCs, taken from a glioma patient treated with radiotherapy, temozolomide or both. The CDR3 is CASGLVEGNYNSPLHF. The CDR3 DNA reads as TGTGCTAGTGGTTTGGTGGAGGGGAACTATAATTCACCCCTCCACTTT.